A single sample gave rise to the 4 T cell receptor beta chains below, sequenced in a study of blood T cells in healthy people across ages. A second 7 to 11 cycle PCR used barcoded and J-beta primers. MiXCR, run by TCRdb on the 5' RACE reads, gives a single entry per CDR3 protein. The sample yields about 970,000 distinct CDR3 sequences, just over 50% seen once. The sample consisted of blood. Receptor source: an older woman in good health.

The chain has TRBV20-1 and TRBJ1-5; 7 bases match TRBD1. Germline CDR1 is DFQATT and CDR2 is SNEGSKA (reference sequence). Trimming cost V 3 bases and J 4 bases; bases outside gene matches: 9. The CDR3 totals 15 residues. The CDR3 DNA is TGCAGTGCTAGGGAGACCGGGACAGAAAATCAGCCCCAGCATTTT. As protein: CSARETGTENQPQHF.

This clonotype has more than one count but fewer than ten. The chain uses TRBV20-1 and TRBJ2-7, with D perhaps matching TRBD2 (5 bases). Germline-derived CDR1 and CDR2 are DFQATT and SNEGSKA (reference sequence). This CDR3 is built from 13 residues. V lost 2 bases and J 3 bases, leaving 11 bases between the germline ends. The CDR3 DNA is TGCAGTGCTAGAAAAGGACTCTACTACGAGCAGTACTTC. This encodes CSARKGLYYEQYF.

This clonotype was seen a few times. The chain combines TRBV5-1 with TRBJ1-2; the match to TRBD1 covers 7 bases. The CDR3 consists of 16 residues. The germline CDR1 and CDR2 sequences are SGHRS and YFSETQ. V was pared by 0 bases and J by 3 bases, with 8 bases of the junction left unmatched. CDR3 coding DNA: TGCGCCAGCAGCTTGGGCCCCCTTACAGGGGACTATGGCTACACCTTC. This translates into CASSLGPLTGDYGYTF.

The chain employs TRBV6-1 and TRBJ2-7; 7 nucleotides align to TRBD1. Germline CDR1 reads MNHNS; CDR2 reads SASEGT. J gave up 4 bases and V 6 bases, and 12 bases lay outside the gene matches. The CDR3 loop spans 15 amino acids. The CDR3 sequence: CASRKGGEKTYEQYF. CDR3 coding DNA: TGTGCCAGCAGAAAAGGGGGCGAGAAAACTTACGAGCAGTACTTC.